Listed below are T cell receptor beta chains from one sample, sequenced in a study of vaccination and CD4 T cells after COVID-19. TCRdb used MiXCR to reprocess the PCR reads, holding one entry per CDR3 protein. The table records approximately 20,000 distinct CDR3 sequences, approximately 67% of them present only once. Sequenced here: CD4+ T cells from blood, sampled before SARS-CoV-2 vaccination. Every receptor here comes from a human donor who had recovered from COVID-19. CDR3s include the opening cysteine and the closing phenylalanine or tryptophan. D genes are given only for firm matches. Clone size is not always given. Where it is, it says once, few, many or a class for expanded clones.

v_call: TRBV6-5; clone_size: NA; d_call: NA; j_call: TRBJ2-7; cdr3_nt: TGTGCCACCAGTTACTCTACCAGGGCGGGCTACGAGCAGTACTTC; cdr3_aa: CATSYSTRAGYEQYF
v_call: TRBV19; clone_size: NA; d_call: NA; j_call: TRBJ1-3; cdr3_nt: TGTGCCAGTAGTATGGGGACCTCTGGAAACGCCATATATTTT; cdr3_aa: CASSMGTSGNAIYF
v_call: TRBV6-1; clone_size: NA; d_call: NA; j_call: TRBJ1-2; cdr3_nt: TGTGCCAGCAGGGACGGCTCTAACTATGGCTACACCTTC; cdr3_aa: CASRDGSNYGYTF
v_call: TRBV19; clone_size: NA; d_call: TRBD1; j_call: TRBJ2-5; cdr3_nt: TGTGCCAGTAGTATATCCCCGACAGGGGTCGGGGGGACCCAGTACTTC; cdr3_aa: CASSISPTGVGGTQYF
v_call: TRBV28; clone_size: once; d_call: TRBD1; j_call: TRBJ1-5; cdr3_nt: TGTGCCAGCAGTCAGACCAGGGGGCTTGGCAATCAGCCCCAGCATTTT; cdr3_aa: CASSQTRGLGNQPQHF
v_call: TRBV2; clone_size: NA; d_call: NA; j_call: TRBJ2-4; cdr3_nt: TGTGCCAGCAGACAGGGTTACATTCAGTACTTC; cdr3_aa: CASRQGYIQYF
v_call: TRBV28; clone_size: NA; d_call: TRBD1; j_call: TRBJ2-6; cdr3_nt: TGTGCCAGCAGTGAACAGGGGGCTGGGGCCAACGTCCTGACTTTC; cdr3_aa: CASSEQGAGANVLTF
v_call: TRBV7-8; clone_size: NA; d_call: NA; j_call: TRBJ2-5; cdr3_nt: TGTGCCAGCAGCGTGGAGACCCAGTACTTC; cdr3_aa: CASSVETQYF
v_call: TRBV19; clone_size: NA; d_call: TRBD2; j_call: TRBJ2-5; cdr3_nt: TGTGCCAGTAGTATAGGTATAGGGACTAGCGAGACCCAGTACTTC; cdr3_aa: CASSIGIGTSETQYF
v_call: TRBV6-2/TRBV6-3; clone_size: NA; d_call: NA; j_call: TRBJ2-7; cdr3_nt: TGTGCCAGCAGCGAGACAGGGCGGGGAGGCGAGCAGTACTTC; cdr3_aa: CASSETGRGGEQYF
v_call: TRBV20-1; clone_size: few; d_call: NA; j_call: TRBJ1-3; cdr3_nt: TGCAGTGCTCTCAGGGCCCTTGACACCATATATTTT; cdr3_aa: CSALRALDTIYF
v_call: TRBV27; clone_size: NA; d_call: TRBD2; j_call: TRBJ2-3; cdr3_nt: TGTGCCACCCGAGGTAGCGGGAGAGATACGCAGTATTTT; cdr3_aa: CATRGSGRDTQYF
v_call: TRBV10-3; clone_size: NA; d_call: TRBD2; j_call: TRBJ2-3; cdr3_nt: TGTGCCATCAGCCCGGGGATAGCGGGAGCGAACTTTTACACAGATACGCAGTATTTT; cdr3_aa: CAISPGIAGANFYTDTQYF
v_call: TRBV20-1; clone_size: NA; d_call: TRBD2; j_call: TRBJ2-5; cdr3_nt: TGCAGTGCCCCATCTAGCGGGAGCCCTGTGGAGACCCAGTACTTC; cdr3_aa: CSAPSSGSPVETQYF
v_call: TRBV5-4; clone_size: NA; d_call: NA; j_call: TRBJ1-1; cdr3_nt: TGTGCCAGCAGCCCTGGGGCCGACAGCTACACTGAAGCTTTCTTT; cdr3_aa: CASSPGADSYTEAFF
v_call: TRBV27; clone_size: few; d_call: TRBD1; j_call: TRBJ1-2; cdr3_nt: TGTGCCAGCAGTAGCACCGGGACAGGGGGCGTGGGTGGCTACACCTTC; cdr3_aa: CASSSTGTGGVGGYTF
v_call: TRBV29-1; clone_size: NA; d_call: NA; j_call: TRBJ1-4; cdr3_nt: TGCAGCGGGGCAGCAACTAATGAAAAACTGTTTTTT; cdr3_aa: CSGAATNEKLFF
v_call: TRBV7-9; clone_size: NA; d_call: NA; j_call: TRBJ2-4; cdr3_nt: TGTGCCAGCAGCTTAGGAGTGTCGAACATTCAGTACTTC; cdr3_aa: CASSLGVSNIQYF
v_call: TRBV7-2; clone_size: NA; d_call: NA; j_call: TRBJ2-1; cdr3_nt: TGTGCCAGCAGCTTAGTAGGGCAGATCAACAATGAGCAGTTCTTC; cdr3_aa: CASSLVGQINNEQFF
v_call: TRBV18; clone_size: NA; d_call: NA; j_call: TRBJ1-4; cdr3_nt: TGTGCCAGCTCACCACCTTCAGGGAATGAAAAACTGTTTTTT; cdr3_aa: CASSPPSGNEKLFF
v_call: TRBV7-6; clone_size: NA; d_call: NA; j_call: TRBJ2-5; cdr3_nt: TGTGCCAGCAGCCTAAAAGAGACCCAGTACTTC; cdr3_aa: CASSLKETQYF
v_call: TRBV5-6; clone_size: once; d_call: TRBD1; j_call: TRBJ1-4; cdr3_nt: TGTGCCAGCAACCGACAGGGGTGGAATGAAAAACTGTTTTTT; cdr3_aa: CASNRQGWNEKLFF
v_call: TRBV20-1; clone_size: few; d_call: NA; j_call: TRBJ1-1; cdr3_nt: TGCAGTGCTAGGGGGCCCATTGACGAGGGAGCTTTCTTT; cdr3_aa: CSARGPIDEGAFF
v_call: TRBV10-3; clone_size: few; d_call: NA; j_call: TRBJ1-6; cdr3_nt: TGTGCCATCAGTGATATAGGAGATTCACCCCTCCACTTT; cdr3_aa: CAISDIGDSPLHF
v_call: TRBV7-3; clone_size: few; d_call: TRBD1; j_call: TRBJ2-3; cdr3_nt: TGTGCCAGCAGCACAGGGACAGGAATAGGAGATACGCAGTATTTT; cdr3_aa: CASSTGTGIGDTQYF
v_call: TRBV20-1; clone_size: NA; d_call: TRBD1; j_call: TRBJ2-1; cdr3_nt: TGCAGTGCTAACGGCCCCGGACAGGGAAATGAGCAGTTCTTC; cdr3_aa: CSANGPGQGNEQFF
v_call: TRBV28; clone_size: NA; d_call: TRBD1; j_call: TRBJ1-4; cdr3_nt: TGTGCCAGCAGTACCCCAGGGGGCGGAATTGAAAAACTGTTTTTT; cdr3_aa: CASSTPGGGIEKLFF
v_call: TRBV12-3/TRBV12-4; clone_size: NA; d_call: NA; j_call: TRBJ2-5; cdr3_nt: TGTGCCAGCACCCTCGCGAGGGAGACCCAGTACTTC; cdr3_aa: CASTLARETQYF
v_call: TRBV27; clone_size: NA; d_call: TRBD1; j_call: TRBJ1-1; cdr3_nt: TGTGCCAGCAGTTTATCAGGGGACAGGGGCGCTTGGAACACTGAAGCTTTCTTT; cdr3_aa: CASSLSGDRGAWNTEAFF
v_call: TRBV12-3/TRBV12-4; clone_size: NA; d_call: NA; j_call: TRBJ1-5; cdr3_nt: TGTGCCAGCAGTTATGGGGGGGGGCCGAATCAGCCCCAGCATTTT; cdr3_aa: CASSYGGGPNQPQHF
v_call: TRBV24-1; clone_size: few; d_call: NA; j_call: TRBJ2-5; cdr3_nt: TGTGCCACCAGTGATTTACACCAAGAGACCCAGTACTTC; cdr3_aa: CATSDLHQETQYF
v_call: TRBV7-8; clone_size: NA; d_call: NA; j_call: TRBJ2-5; cdr3_nt: TGTGCCAGCAGCTTAGGGGTACTGCAGCGGACCCAGTACTTC; cdr3_aa: CASSLGVLQRTQYF
v_call: TRBV27; clone_size: NA; d_call: TRBD1; j_call: TRBJ1-1; cdr3_nt: TGTGCCAGCAGGGCCTTAAGGCAGGGGGCCCAGGAGATGAACACTGAAGCTTTCTTT; cdr3_aa: CASRALRQGAQEMNTEAFF
v_call: TRBV7-2; clone_size: NA; d_call: NA; j_call: TRBJ2-7; cdr3_nt: TGTGCCAGCAGCTTAGAGACGCAGGGCTTCCCCTACGAGCAGTACTTC; cdr3_aa: CASSLETQGFPYEQYF
v_call: TRBV20-1; clone_size: NA; d_call: TRBD2; j_call: TRBJ2-2; cdr3_nt: TGCAGTGCTAAGAATGATCCTAGCGGCACCCCGAACACCGGGGAGCTGTTTTTT; cdr3_aa: CSAKNDPSGTPNTGELFF
v_call: TRBV7-9; clone_size: few; d_call: NA; j_call: TRBJ2-5; cdr3_nt: TGTGCCAGCAGCTTAGGGCTTGGGATCCAAGAGACCCAGTACTTC; cdr3_aa: CASSLGLGIQETQYF
v_call: TRBV6-5; clone_size: NA; d_call: TRBD1; j_call: TRBJ2-7; cdr3_nt: TGTGCCAGCAGTTACCCCGGGACAGGTGGTTCCTACGAGCAGTACTTC; cdr3_aa: CASSYPGTGGSYEQYF
v_call: TRBV1; clone_size: NA; d_call: NA; j_call: TRBJ1-6; cdr3_nt: TGCACCAGCAGCCGCCCTAGCGCCCCGGTCCATCTCCACTTT; cdr3_aa: CTSSRPSAPVHLHF
v_call: TRBV6-1; clone_size: few; d_call: NA; j_call: TRBJ1-6; cdr3_nt: TGTGCCAGCGGACGGGACGGGTATAATTCACCCCTCCACTTT; cdr3_aa: CASGRDGYNSPLHF
v_call: TRBV12-3/TRBV12-4; clone_size: NA; d_call: NA; j_call: TRBJ1-2; cdr3_nt: TGTGCCAGCAGTGTCGGGACTAACTATGGCTACACCTTC; cdr3_aa: CASSVGTNYGYTF
v_call: TRBV21-1; clone_size: NA; d_call: NA; j_call: TRBJ1-5; cdr3_nt: TGTGCCAGCAGCAGTAGGGACGGATCGGAGGAGGGATGCAATCAGCCCCAGCATTTT; cdr3_aa: CASSSRDGSEEGCNQPQHF
v_call: TRBV12-3/TRBV12-4; clone_size: few; d_call: NA; j_call: TRBJ1-1; cdr3_nt: TGTGCCAGCAGTCAGCTATCGCAAGCTTTCTTT; cdr3_aa: CASSQLSQAFF
v_call: TRBV15; clone_size: NA; d_call: TRBD2; j_call: TRBJ2-1; cdr3_nt: TGTGCCACCAGCAGCAGGACTAGTTCCAATGAGCAGTTCTTC; cdr3_aa: CATSSRTSSNEQFF
v_call: TRBV6-1; clone_size: few; d_call: NA; j_call: TRBJ2-1; cdr3_nt: TGTGCCAGCAGTCCCCCCTCCCTCCCCGGGCAGCAGTTCTTC; cdr3_aa: CASSPPSLPGQQFF
v_call: TRBV5-8; clone_size: NA; d_call: TRBD1; j_call: TRBJ2-5; cdr3_nt: TGTGCCAGCAGAACAATGGCTACAGGGGAAGAGACCCAGTACTTC; cdr3_aa: CASRTMATGEETQYF
v_call: TRBV19; clone_size: NA; d_call: NA; j_call: TRBJ2-3; cdr3_nt: TGTGCCAGTAGTTCCGACAGGTCGGATACGCAGTATTTT; cdr3_aa: CASSSDRSDTQYF
v_call: TRBV27; clone_size: once; d_call: NA; j_call: TRBJ2-1; cdr3_nt: TGTGCCAGCAGTTTGGGGACCCGCTACAATGAGCAGTTCTTC; cdr3_aa: CASSLGTRYNEQFF
v_call: TRBV28; clone_size: NA; d_call: NA; j_call: TRBJ2-1; cdr3_nt: TGTGCCAGCAGGACAGGTACGGTCAATGAGCAGTTCTTC; cdr3_aa: CASRTGTVNEQFF
v_call: TRBV20-1; clone_size: NA; d_call: NA; j_call: TRBJ1-2; cdr3_nt: TGCAGTGCTAGCAACAGGGCCGAAAACTATGGCTACACCTTC; cdr3_aa: CSASNRAENYGYTF
v_call: TRBV6-5; clone_size: NA; d_call: NA; j_call: TRBJ1-1; cdr3_nt: TGTGCCAGCAGTTACTCGGACAGAAACACTGAAGCTTTCTTT; cdr3_aa: CASSYSDRNTEAFF